This TCR beta chain was captured in a study of beta chain features in type 1 diabetes (dated by TCRdb to the late 2010s). Broadly, across the study: Mean age, gender distribution, total cell number and subset yield were not different between patients and healthy donors. A total of roughly 98,000,000 sorted cells were examined across all samples, and a strong correlation was observed between cell number per subset and RNA yield. Whereas all 28 donors provided naive and central memory subsets, regulatory and stem cell-like memory subsets were isolated from just 8 patients and about 8 healthy donors. In the study, TCRB repertoires of sorted circulating CD4+ T cell subsets from recently diagnosed type 1 diabetes patients were compared with those of matched healthy donors.

The entire isolated RNA was reverse transcribed using the High Capacity cDNA Reverse Transcription Kit, and thus expressed TCRB transcripts were sequenced. Naive, central memory and regulatory T cell samples underwent deep immunoSEQ sequencing, averaging roughly 3.5 million total reads per sample. Sorted cells were lysed in RLT buffer, and RNA was extracted using DNase-treated RNeasy Micro or Mini kits according to cell number. Each cell subset was processed separately to prevent cross-contamination, with patient and healthy donor samples processed together. The immunoSEQ multiplex PCR was used to amplify TCRB sequences from cDNA, generating 87-bp fragments that spanned the CDR3 region. Sequencing of the amplicons was performed on the Illumina HiSeq platform. The study's own analysis went as follows. PCR bias was computationally corrected using synthetic template baselines, reads within Hamming distance 2 were collapsed, and singletons that could not be merged were discarded. By aligning reads against IMGT, V, D and J genes, CDR3 length, and insertions or deletions at six rearrangement sites were assigned. Clonotype counts were normalized to sorted cell number within each subset before computing true diversity and Gini coefficients with the tcR R package. Repertoire sharing was quantified using the overlap coefficient calculated on TCRB nucleotide sequences. TCRdb obtained this table from immuneACCESS and retained in-frame rearrangements with V and J assigned. These tables miss some clones; where compared with another copy, unresolved V genes account for less than half of the shortfall, and the remainder is unexplained. That table is the source of V, J and clone size, and D and trimming were worked out from the DNA. The sample table lists about 120,000 clones, over 15% of them with a count of one. The ten largest account for 2% to 3% of the sample.

Each donor gave one peripheral blood draw, approximately 100 mL on average, collected into heparinised tubes. A BD FACSAria II was used to sort naive, central memory, regulatory and stem cell-like memory CD4+ T cells with a panel that included CD45RO, CCR7, CD25, CD127, CD95 and CD27. All sorted populations exceeded 95% purity. PBMCs were separated immediately by Lymphoprep density gradient centrifugation and were stained directly, without being cultured. To minimize batch effects, samples were stained and sorted in pairs, one healthy donor with one patient per experiment. Findings and caveats that apply to the study as a whole: Naive, central memory and regulatory TCRB repertoires appeared to be more alike among patients than among healthy donors. Because cDNA rather than genomic DNA was sequenced, highly expressing activated cells could have been over-represented, although no difference in activation and CD3 levels was found between groups. Patients with type 1 diabetes made fewer insertions and deleted more nucleotides at VDJ recombination sites, implying thymic rearrangement abnormalities. HLA sub-analyses involved small numbers of individuals, so any influence of HLA type on TCRB rearrangement remained unresolved. In all four CD4+ subsets, TCRB CDR3 length was moderately but significantly shorter in type 1 diabetes patients. PCR might favor shorter templates, but patient and control samples were amplified and corrected together, so any skew would affect both groups equally.

This clone came up a few times. What antigen it recognizes has not been identified. Base qualities are missing; no much larger clone stands one base away. The specimen sequenced was central memory CD4+ T cells from blood. The source is a man between 25 and 39 years old with type 1 diabetes.

DNA sequence: TGTGCCAGCAGCTTGGGCGCGGCGGAGGAGTTCTTC. This is translated as CASSLGAAEEFF. Recombination connected TRBV5-6 to TRBJ2-1; 5 matching bases give a weak D call of TRBD2. CDR1 SGHDT and CDR2 YYEEEE were looked up in the germline V gene. Its CDR3 holds 12 amino acids, cysteine through phenylalanine. Only the CDR3 part of the read is kept: 36 bases, read in frame from the first base. V and J are truncated by 0 bases and 14 bases respectively, leaving an intervening sequence of 12 bases.